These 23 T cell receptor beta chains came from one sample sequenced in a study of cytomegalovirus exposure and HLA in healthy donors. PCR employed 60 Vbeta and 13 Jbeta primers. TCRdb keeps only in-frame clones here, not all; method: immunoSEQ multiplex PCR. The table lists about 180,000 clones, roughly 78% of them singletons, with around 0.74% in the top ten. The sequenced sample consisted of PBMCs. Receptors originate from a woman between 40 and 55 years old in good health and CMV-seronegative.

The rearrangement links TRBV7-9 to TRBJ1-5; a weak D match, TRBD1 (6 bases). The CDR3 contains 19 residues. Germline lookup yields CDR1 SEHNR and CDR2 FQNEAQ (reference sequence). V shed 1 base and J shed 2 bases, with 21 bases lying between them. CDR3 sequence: CASSLVLSSGGQGNQPQHF. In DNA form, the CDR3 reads TGTGCCAGCAGCTTAGTTTTATCGTCCGGGGGGCAAGGCAATCAGCCCCAGCATTTT.

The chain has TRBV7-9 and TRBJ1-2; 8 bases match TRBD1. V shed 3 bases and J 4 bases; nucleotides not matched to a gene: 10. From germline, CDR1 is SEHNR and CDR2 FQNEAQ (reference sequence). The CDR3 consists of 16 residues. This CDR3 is CASSLAGQVSFYGYTF. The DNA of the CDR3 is TGTGCCAGCAGCTTGGCGGGACAGGTCTCTTTCTATGGCTACACCTTC.

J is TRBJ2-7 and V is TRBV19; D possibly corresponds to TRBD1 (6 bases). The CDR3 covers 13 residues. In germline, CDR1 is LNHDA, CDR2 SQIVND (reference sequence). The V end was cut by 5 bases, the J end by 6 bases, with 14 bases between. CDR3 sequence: CASSLLQGVEQYF. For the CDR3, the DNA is TGTGCCAGTAGTCTACTACAGGGCGTCGAGCAGTACTTC.

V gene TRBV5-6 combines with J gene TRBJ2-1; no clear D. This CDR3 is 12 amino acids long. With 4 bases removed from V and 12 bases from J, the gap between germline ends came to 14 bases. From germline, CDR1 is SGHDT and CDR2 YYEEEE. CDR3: CASSADLLGQFF. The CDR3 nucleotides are TGTGCCAGCAGCGCCGACTTGTTAGGGCAGTTCTTC.

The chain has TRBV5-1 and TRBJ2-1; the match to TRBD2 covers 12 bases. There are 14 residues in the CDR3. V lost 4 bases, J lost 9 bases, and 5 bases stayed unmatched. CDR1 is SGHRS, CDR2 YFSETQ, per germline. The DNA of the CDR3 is TGCGCCAGCAGCGCGACTAGCGGGAGAATTGAGCAGTTCTTC. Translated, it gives CASSATSGRIEQFF.

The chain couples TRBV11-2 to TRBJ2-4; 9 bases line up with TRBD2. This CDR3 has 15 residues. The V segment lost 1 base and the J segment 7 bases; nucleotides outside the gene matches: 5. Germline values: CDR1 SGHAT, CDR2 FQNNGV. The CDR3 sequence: CASSLGAGGYNIQYF. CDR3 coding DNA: TGTGCCAGCAGCTTAGGGGCGGGGGGGTATAACATTCAGTACTTC. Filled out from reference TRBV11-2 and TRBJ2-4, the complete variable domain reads EAGVAQSPRYKIIEKRQSVAFWCNPISGHATLYWYQQILGQGPKLLIQFQNNGVVDDSQLPKDRFSAERLKGVDSTLKIQPAKLEDSAVYLCASSLGAGGYNIQYFGAGTRLSVL.

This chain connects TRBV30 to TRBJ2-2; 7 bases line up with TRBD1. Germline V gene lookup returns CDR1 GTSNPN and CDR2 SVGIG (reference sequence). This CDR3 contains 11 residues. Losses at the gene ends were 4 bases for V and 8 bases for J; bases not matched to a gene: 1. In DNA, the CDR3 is TGTGCCTGGAACAGGGGAGGGGAGCTGTTTTTT. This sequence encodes CAWNRGGELFF.

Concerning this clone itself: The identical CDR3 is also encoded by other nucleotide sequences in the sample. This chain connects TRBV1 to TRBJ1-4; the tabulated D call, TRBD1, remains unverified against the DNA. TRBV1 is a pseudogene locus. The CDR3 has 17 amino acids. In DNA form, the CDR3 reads TGCACCAGCAGCCAAGAGGTCCCCAGGGCAGCTAATGAAAAACTGTTTTTC. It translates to CTSSQEVPRAANEKLFF.

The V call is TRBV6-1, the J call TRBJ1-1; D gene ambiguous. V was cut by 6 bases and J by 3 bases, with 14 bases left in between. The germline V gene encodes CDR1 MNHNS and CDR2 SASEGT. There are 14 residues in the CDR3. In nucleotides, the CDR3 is TGTGCCAGCAGGGAGACCAATACGGACACTGAAGCTTTCTTT. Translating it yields CASRETNTDTEAFF.

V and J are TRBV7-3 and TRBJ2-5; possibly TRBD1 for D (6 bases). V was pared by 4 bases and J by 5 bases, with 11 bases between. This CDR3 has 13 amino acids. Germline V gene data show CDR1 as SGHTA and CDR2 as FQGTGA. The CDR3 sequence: CASSSNRVETQYF. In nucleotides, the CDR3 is TGTGCCAGCAGCTCAAACAGGGTTGAGACCCAGTACTTC.

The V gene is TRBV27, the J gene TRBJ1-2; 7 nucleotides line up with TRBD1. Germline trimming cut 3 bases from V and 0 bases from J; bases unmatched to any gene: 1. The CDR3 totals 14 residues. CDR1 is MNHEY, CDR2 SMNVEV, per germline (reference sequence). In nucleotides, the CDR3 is TGTGCCAGCAGTTTCGACAGGGCTAACTATGGCTACACCTTC. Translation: CASSFDRANYGYTF.

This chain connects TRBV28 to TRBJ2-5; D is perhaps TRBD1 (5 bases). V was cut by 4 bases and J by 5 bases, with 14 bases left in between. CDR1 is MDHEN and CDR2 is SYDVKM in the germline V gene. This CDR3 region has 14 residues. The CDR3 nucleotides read TGTGCCAGCAGTTCTTGGGGCGAGATCGAGACCCAGTACTTC. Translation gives CASSSWGEIETQYF.

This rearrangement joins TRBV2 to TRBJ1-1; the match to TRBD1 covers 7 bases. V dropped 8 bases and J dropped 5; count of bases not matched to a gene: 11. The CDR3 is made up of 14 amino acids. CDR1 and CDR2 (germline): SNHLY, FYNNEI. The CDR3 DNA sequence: TGTGCCAGCCGCCCAGAGGGGGCTGTGACTGAAGCTTTCTTT. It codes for CASRPEGAVTEAFF.

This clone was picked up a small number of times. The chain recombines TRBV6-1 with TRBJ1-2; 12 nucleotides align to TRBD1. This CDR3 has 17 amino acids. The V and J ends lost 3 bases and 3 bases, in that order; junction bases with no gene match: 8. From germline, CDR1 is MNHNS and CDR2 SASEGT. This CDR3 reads CASSDRDRGRPYYGYTF. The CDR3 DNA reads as TGTGCCAGCAGTGACCGGGACAGGGGGCGACCCTACTATGGCTACACCTTC.

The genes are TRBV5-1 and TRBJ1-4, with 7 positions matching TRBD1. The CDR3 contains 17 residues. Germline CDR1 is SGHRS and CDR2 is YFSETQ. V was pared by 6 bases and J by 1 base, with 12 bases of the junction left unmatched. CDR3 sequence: CASTKGTASLTNEKLFF. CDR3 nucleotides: TGCGCCAGCACAAAAGGGACAGCTTCCTTAACTAATGAAAAACTGTTTTTT.

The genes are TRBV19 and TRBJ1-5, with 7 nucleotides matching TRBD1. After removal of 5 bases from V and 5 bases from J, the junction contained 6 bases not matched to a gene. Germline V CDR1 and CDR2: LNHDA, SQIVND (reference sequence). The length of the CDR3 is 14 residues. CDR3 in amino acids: CASSFQTGYQPQHF. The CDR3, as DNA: TGTGCCAGTAGTTTCCAGACAGGGTATCAGCCCCAGCATTTT.

In DNA, the CDR3 is TGCGCCAGCAGCCAAGAGGGAGGAAACGAGCAGTACTTC. Translated, it gives CASSQEGGNEQYF. The V gene is TRBV4-3, the J gene TRBJ2-7; possible D gene TRBD2, 6 bases. V lost 0 bases to trimming and J lost 5 bases, with 8 bases between them. The germline gives CDR1 LGHNA, CDR2 YSLEER. The CDR3 contains 13 residues.

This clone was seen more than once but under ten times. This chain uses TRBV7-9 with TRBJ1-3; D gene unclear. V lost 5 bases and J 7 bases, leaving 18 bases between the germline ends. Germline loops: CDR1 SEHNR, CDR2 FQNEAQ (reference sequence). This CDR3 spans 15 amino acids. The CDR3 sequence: CASSPAGGSWNTIYF. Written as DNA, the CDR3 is TGTGCCAGCAGCCCCGCGGGTGGCAGTTGGAACACCATATATTTT.

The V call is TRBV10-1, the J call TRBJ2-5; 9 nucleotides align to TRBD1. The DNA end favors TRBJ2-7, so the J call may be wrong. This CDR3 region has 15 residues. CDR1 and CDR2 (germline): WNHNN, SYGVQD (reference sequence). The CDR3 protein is CASSDRRQGGYEQYF. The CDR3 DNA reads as TGCGCCAGCAGTGACCGGAGACAGGGGGGATACGAGCAGTACTTC.

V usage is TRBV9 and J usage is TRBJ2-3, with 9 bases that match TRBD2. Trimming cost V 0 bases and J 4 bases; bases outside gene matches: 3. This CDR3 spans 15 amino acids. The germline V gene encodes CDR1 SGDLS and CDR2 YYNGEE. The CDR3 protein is CASSVGGREPDTQYF. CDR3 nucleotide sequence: TGTGCCAGCAGCGTAGGCGGGAGGGAACCAGATACGCAGTATTTT.

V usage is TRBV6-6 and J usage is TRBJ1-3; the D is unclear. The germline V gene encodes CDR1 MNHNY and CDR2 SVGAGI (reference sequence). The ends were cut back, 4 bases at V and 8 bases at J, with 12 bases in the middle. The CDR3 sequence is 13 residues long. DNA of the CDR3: TGTGCCAGCAGTTCTACAGCGAGGGACACCATATATTTT. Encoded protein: CASSSTARDTIYF.

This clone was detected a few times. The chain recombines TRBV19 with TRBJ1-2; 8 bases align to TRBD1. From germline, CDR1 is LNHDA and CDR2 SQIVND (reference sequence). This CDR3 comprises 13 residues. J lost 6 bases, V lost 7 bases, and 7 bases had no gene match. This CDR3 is CASNPQGAHGYTF. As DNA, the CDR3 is TGTGCCAGTAATCCTCAGGGGGCCCATGGCTACACCTTC.

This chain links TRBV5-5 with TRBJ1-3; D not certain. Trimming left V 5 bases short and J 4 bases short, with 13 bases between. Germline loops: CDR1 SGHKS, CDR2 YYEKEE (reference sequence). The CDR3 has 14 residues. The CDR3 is CASSSIPQGNTIYF. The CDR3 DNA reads TGTGCCAGCAGTTCCATTCCACAGGGAAACACCATATATTTT.